The rows below give T cell receptor beta chains drawn from one sample of a study of control samples from healthy donors and cancer patients. Sequencing used immunoSEQ multiplex PCR; TCRdb keeps in-frame clones, though not all of them. Here the sample spans about 84,000 clones, roughly 84% being singletons. Sequencing was performed on PBMCs. These receptors all stem from a man aged 60 to 69 with head and neck cancer. CDR3s include the opening cysteine and the closing phenylalanine or tryptophan. Fields, in order: CDR3 protein, CDR3 DNA, D gene, V gene, clone size, J gene. The D gene is left open where the match is weak. Only part of the rows carry a size: once, few, many, or a class if the clone is expanded.

CDR3 protein: CASIDATNEKLFF
CDR3 DNA: TGTGCCAGCATTGATGCAACTAATGAAAAACTGTTTTTT
D gene: NA
V gene: TRBV12-3/TRBV12-4
clone size: NA
J gene: TRBJ1-4

CDR3 protein: CASSYHQGRGYTF
CDR3 DNA: TGTGCCAGCAGTTACCATCAGGGTCGTGGCTACACCTTC
D gene: NA
V gene: TRBV6-5
clone size: NA
J gene: TRBJ1-2

CDR3 protein: CASSPGTRSANEQFF
CDR3 DNA: TGTGCCAGCAGCCCCGGTACGCGATCAGCCAATGAGCAGTTCTTC
D gene: NA
V gene: TRBV11-2
clone size: once
J gene: TRBJ2-1

CDR3 protein: CASSPRAGNNSPLHF
CDR3 DNA: TGTGCCAGCAGCCCGCGGGCCGGAAATAATTCACCCCTCCACTTT
D gene: NA
V gene: TRBV7-9
clone size: NA
J gene: TRBJ1-6

CDR3 protein: CASSVGGAGSAEAFF
CDR3 DNA: TGTGCCAGCAGCGTAGGTGGGGCAGGGTCGGCTGAAGCTTTCTTT
D gene: NA
V gene: TRBV9
clone size: NA
J gene: TRBJ1-1

CDR3 protein: CASRGEGWGVGTGELFF
CDR3 DNA: TGTGCCAGCAGAGGAGAAGGGTGGGGGGTAGGCACCGGGGAGCTGTTTTTT
D gene: NA
V gene: TRBV25-1
clone size: few
J gene: TRBJ2-2

CDR3 protein: CASSEGAGPSYEQYF
CDR3 DNA: TGTGCCAGCAGTGAAGGTGCAGGGCCCTCCTACGAGCAGTACTTC
D gene: NA
V gene: TRBV6-1
clone size: NA
J gene: TRBJ2-7

CDR3 protein: CASSERGPGNTGELFF
CDR3 DNA: TGTGCCAGCAGTGAACGGGGGCCGGGAAACACCGGGGAGCTGTTTTTT
D gene: NA
V gene: TRBV2
clone size: once
J gene: TRBJ2-2

CDR3 protein: CASRYQGNQPQHF
CDR3 DNA: TGTGCCAGCAGATACCAGGGCAATCAGCCCCAGCATTTT
D gene: NA
V gene: TRBV6-5
clone size: NA
J gene: TRBJ1-5

CDR3 protein: CASTSPGQGTEKLFF
CDR3 DNA: TGTGCCAGCACCTCTCCGGGGCAGGGCACTGAAAAACTGTTTTTT
D gene: NA
V gene: TRBV6-5
clone size: once
J gene: TRBJ1-4

CDR3 protein: CATSRGRGTTYNEQFF
CDR3 DNA: TGTGCCACCAGCAGAGGTCGTGGGACGACCTACAATGAGCAGTTCTTC
D gene: NA
V gene: TRBV15
clone size: NA
J gene: TRBJ2-1

CDR3 protein: CASSLRWAFPYSGNTIYF
CDR3 DNA: TGTGCCAGCAGCTTGAGGTGGGCATTCCCTTACTCTGGAAACACCATATATTTT
D gene: NA
V gene: TRBV5-6
clone size: NA
J gene: TRBJ1-3

CDR3 protein: CASKKSGTVTDTQYF
CDR3 DNA: TGTGCCAGTAAAAAGTCCGGGACCGTGACAGATACGCAGTATTTT
D gene: NA
V gene: TRBV19
clone size: NA
J gene: TRBJ2-3

CDR3 protein: CASSYGQGARAQYF
CDR3 DNA: TGTGCCAGCAGTTACGGGCAGGGGGCGCGGGCCCAGTACTTC
D gene: TRBD1
V gene: TRBV6-5
clone size: NA
J gene: TRBJ2-5

CDR3 protein: CSVDRISTDTQYF
CDR3 DNA: TGCAGCGTCGATCGAATCAGCACAGATACGCAGTATTTT
D gene: NA
V gene: TRBV29-1
clone size: NA
J gene: TRBJ2-3

CDR3 protein: CASGGQGAGQPQHF
CDR3 DNA: TGCGCCAGCGGGGGACAGGGGGCGGGTCAGCCCCAGCATTTT
D gene: TRBD1
V gene: TRBV10-2
clone size: few
J gene: TRBJ1-5

CDR3 protein: CASSLLAGEGSYEQYF
CDR3 DNA: TGTGCCAGCAGCCTACTAGCTGGGGAGGGATCCTACGAGCAGTACTTC
D gene: TRBD2
V gene: TRBV7-6
clone size: NA
J gene: TRBJ2-7

CDR3 protein: CASRRTRETYEQYF
CDR3 DNA: TGTGCCAGTAGGAGAACCAGGGAAACCTACGAGCAGTACTTC
D gene: NA
V gene: TRBV19
clone size: NA
J gene: TRBJ2-7

CDR3 protein: CASSRRDRDSPLHF
CDR3 DNA: TGTGCCAGCTCACGCCGGGACAGGGATTCACCCCTCCACTTT
D gene: TRBD1
V gene: TRBV18
clone size: few
J gene: TRBJ1-6

CDR3 protein: CASSQGQASYNEQFF
CDR3 DNA: TGTGCCAGCAGCCAGGGACAGGCCTCCTACAATGAGCAGTTCTTC
D gene: TRBD1
V gene: TRBV3-1/TRBV3-2
clone size: once
J gene: TRBJ2-1

CDR3 protein: CASSFPMNTEAFF
CDR3 DNA: TGTGCCAGCAGCTTCCCGATGAACACTGAAGCTTTCTTT
D gene: NA
V gene: TRBV7-9
clone size: once
J gene: TRBJ1-1

CDR3 protein: CASSPYNLYGYTF
CDR3 DNA: TGTGCCAGCAGTCCCTACAACTTATATGGCTACACCTTC
D gene: NA
V gene: TRBV27
clone size: NA
J gene: TRBJ1-2

CDR3 protein: CAWSVRAPDTQYF
CDR3 DNA: TGTGCCTGGAGTGTAAGAGCTCCCGATACGCAGTATTTT
D gene: NA
V gene: TRBV30
clone size: NA
J gene: TRBJ2-3

CDR3 protein: CATFNSSYNEQFF
CDR3 DNA: TGTGCCACCTTCAACAGCTCCTACAATGAGCAGTTCTTC
D gene: NA
V gene: TRBV12-3/TRBV12-4
clone size: NA
J gene: TRBJ2-1

CDR3 protein: CASSVTGTGATGELFF
CDR3 DNA: TGTGCCAGCAGTGTTACCGGGACAGGGGCCACCGGGGAGCTGTTTTTT
D gene: TRBD1
V gene: TRBV2
clone size: NA
J gene: TRBJ2-2

CDR3 protein: CAWSVLSGTSTDTQYF
CDR3 DNA: TGTGCCTGGAGTGTACTGAGCGGCACTAGCACAGATACGCAGTATTTT
D gene: NA
V gene: TRBV30
clone size: NA
J gene: TRBJ2-3

CDR3 protein: CASSRSGLTASGNTIYF
CDR3 DNA: TGTGCCAGCAGTCGATCGGGCCTCACGGCCTCTGGAAACACCATATATTTT
D gene: NA
V gene: TRBV6-6
clone size: few
J gene: TRBJ1-3

CDR3 protein: CASSESLLQGSIYSEAFF
CDR3 DNA: TGTGCCAGCAGTGAATCACTGCTCCAGGGTTCTATCTACTCTGAAGCTTTCTTT
D gene: NA
V gene: TRBV25-1
clone size: NA
J gene: TRBJ1-1

CDR3 protein: CASSLSFPGGAETYEQYF
CDR3 DNA: TGTGCCAGCAGTTTATCCTTTCCAGGAGGAGCGGAGACTTACGAGCAGTACTTC
D gene: NA
V gene: TRBV27
clone size: NA
J gene: TRBJ2-7

CDR3 protein: CASSLVHNEQFF
CDR3 DNA: TGTGCCAGCAGTTTGGTGCACAATGAGCAGTTCTTC
D gene: NA
V gene: TRBV28
clone size: NA
J gene: TRBJ2-1

CDR3 protein: CASSPPGAYEQYF
CDR3 DNA: TGTGCCAGCTCACCACCGGGGGCCTACGAGCAGTACTTC
D gene: NA
V gene: TRBV18
clone size: NA
J gene: TRBJ2-7

CDR3 protein: CATSESGTGDTGELFF
CDR3 DNA: TGTGCCACCAGTGAATCCGGGACAGGGGACACCGGGGAGCTGTTTTTT
D gene: TRBD1
V gene: TRBV24-1
clone size: once
J gene: TRBJ2-2

CDR3 protein: CASHGANTGELFF
CDR3 DNA: TGTGCCAGCCATGGGGCGAACACCGGGGAGCTGTTTTTT
D gene: NA
V gene: TRBV7-6
clone size: NA
J gene: TRBJ2-2